The 5 T cell receptor beta chains in this list originate from one sample, sequenced in a study of cytomegalovirus exposure and HLA in healthy donors (dated by TCRdb to 2016 to 2017). Receptor amplification or capture employed the immunoSEQ multiplex PCR assay. The multiplex PCR relied on a mix of 60 forward primers for TCR Vbeta segments and 13 reverse primers for TCR Jbeta segments. This is the immuneACCESS table as TCRdb keeps it, with only in-frame sequences that have V and J called. A part of the clones is gone; compared with another copy, unresolved V genes explain less than half, and the rest is unexplained. This sample's table carries more than 110,000 clones. Clones ranked in the top ten supply 2% to 3% of the sample. The sample consisted of PBMCs. The receptor source for this set is a man between 35 and 55 years old in good health and CMV-seronegative.

This chain joins TRBV7-9 and TRBJ1-2, with D perhaps matching TRBD1 (5 bases). This CDR3 has 13 residues. Between the trimmed V and J ends, which lost 6 bases and 2 bases, there was a span of 10 bases. Germline values: CDR1 SEHNR, CDR2 FQNEAQ (reference sequence). CDR3 sequence (DNA): TGTGCCAGCAGTCCTCGGGGGAACTATGGCTACACCTTC. Its protein product is CASSPRGNYGYTF.

The V and J genes are TRBV5-1 and TRBJ1-2; 7 bases match TRBD1. The CDR3 spans 15 residues. The V segment lost 4 bases and the J segment 13 bases; nucleotides outside the gene matches: 19. CDR1 is SGHRS and CDR2 is YFSETQ in the germline V gene. The CDR3 nucleotides are TGCGCCAGCAGCCTGAACCCCGACCCGGGACAGCTTGGCACCTTC. It is translated as CASSLNPDPGQLGTF. Together with reference TRBV5-1 and TRBJ1-2, the CDR3 gives the full variable domain: KAGVTQTPRYLIKTRGQQVTLSCSPISGHRSVSWYQQTPGQGLQFLFEYFSETQRNKGNFPGRFSGRQFSNSRSEMNVSTLELGDSALYLCASSLNPDPGQLGTFGSGTRLTVV.

The chain combines TRBV10-3 with TRBJ2-7; D is uncertain. Per germline, CDR1 ENHRY and CDR2 SYGVKD. The CDR3 loop spans 17 amino acids. V lost 4 bases, J lost 6 bases, and 25 bases lay in between. The chain's CDR3 is CAISGASPSELRSEQYF. The CDR3 nucleotides read TGTGCCATCAGTGGGGCCAGTCCGTCAGAGCTCCGGTCCGAGCAGTACTTC.

This chain links TRBV5-4 with TRBJ2-7, with 14 bases aligning to TRBD2. CDR3 size: 15 residues. With V trimmed by 4 bases and J by 6 bases, 6 bases remained unmatched. Germline V gene data show CDR1 as SGHNT and CDR2 as YYREEE (reference sequence). CDR3 region: CASSRSGTSGGEQYF. The CDR3 DNA sequence: TGTGCCAGCAGCCGATCCGGGACTAGCGGGGGCGAGCAGTACTTC. Together with reference TRBV5-4 and TRBJ2-7, the CDR3 gives the full variable domain: ETGVTQSPTHLIKTRGQQVTLRCSSQSGHNTVSWYQQALGQGPQFIFQYYREEENGRGNFPPRFSGLQFPNYSSELNVNALELDDSALYLCASSRSGTSGGEQYFGPGTRLTVT.

The chain combines TRBV12-5 with TRBJ2-3; D remains unclear. Looked up from germline, CDR1 is LGHNT and CDR2 is FRNRAP. This CDR3 has 14 amino acids. The V end was cut by 7 bases, the J end by 4 bases, with 15 bases between. The CDR3 is CASALYRVADTQYF. In DNA, the CDR3 is TGTGCTAGTGCCCTGTACCGGGTGGCAGATACGCAGTATTTT. Together with reference TRBV12-5 and TRBJ2-3, the CDR3 gives the full variable domain: DARVTQTPRHKVTEMGQEVTMRCQPILGHNTVFWYRQTMMQGLELLAYFRNRAPLDDSGMPKDRFSAEMPDATLATLKIQPSEPRDSAVYFCASALYRVADTQYFGPGTRLTVL.